The clone carrying this T cell receptor beta chain was counted at least ten times. TCRdb processed the PCR reads anew with MiXCR; each CDR3 protein has one entry. The sample includes about 20,000 distinct CDR3 sequences, about 40% of them seen just once. CDR1 is MDHEN and CDR2 is SYDVKM in the germline V gene. V was pared by 6 bases and J by 15 bases, with 15 bases between. The CDR3 length is 11 residues. The sample belongs to a study of tumor-infiltrating lymphocytes in oesophageal squamous cell carcinoma. Sequencing input: normal esophageal tissue next to the tumor. This TCR was sampled from a male donor with esophageal squamous cell carcinoma. The genes are TRBV28 and TRBJ2-1, with D perhaps matching TRBD1 or TRBD2 (6 bases each). As DNA, the CDR3 is TGTGCCAGCAGCGGAGGGGGGAGCAGGTTCTTC. It yields the protein CASSGGGSRFF.